This passage covers 2 T cell receptor beta chains from one sample sequenced in a study of cytomegalovirus exposure and HLA in healthy donors. The PCR employed 60 Vbeta primers together with 13 Jbeta primers. Data came from immunoSEQ multiplex PCR; TCRdb stores just in-frame clones and leaves some out. The repertoire holds more than 85,000 clones, 76% seen once, with under 15% in the top ten. The material sequenced was PBMCs. The source of these receptors is a man in his thirties or forties in good health and CMV-seropositive.

V and J are TRBV10-1 and TRBJ1-2; D is uncertain. Germline CDR1 reads WNHNN; CDR2 reads SYGVQD (reference sequence). The V end was cut by 0 bases, the J end by 8 bases, with 10 bases between. The CDR3 totals 13 residues. The CDR3 coding sequence is TGCGCCAGCAGTGAGTCGCGGATCTTCGGCTACACCTTC. It codes for CASSESRIFGYTF.

The V and J genes are TRBV6-1 and TRBJ1-4; D is ambiguous. From germline, CDR1 is MNHNS and CDR2 SASEGT. CDR3 length: 15 amino acids. Trimming cost V 0 bases and J 0 bases, with 5 bases left between them. CDR3 coding DNA: TGTGCCAGCAGTGAAGCTAGTGCAACTAATGAAAAACTGTTTTTT. Translated: CASSEASATNEKLFF.